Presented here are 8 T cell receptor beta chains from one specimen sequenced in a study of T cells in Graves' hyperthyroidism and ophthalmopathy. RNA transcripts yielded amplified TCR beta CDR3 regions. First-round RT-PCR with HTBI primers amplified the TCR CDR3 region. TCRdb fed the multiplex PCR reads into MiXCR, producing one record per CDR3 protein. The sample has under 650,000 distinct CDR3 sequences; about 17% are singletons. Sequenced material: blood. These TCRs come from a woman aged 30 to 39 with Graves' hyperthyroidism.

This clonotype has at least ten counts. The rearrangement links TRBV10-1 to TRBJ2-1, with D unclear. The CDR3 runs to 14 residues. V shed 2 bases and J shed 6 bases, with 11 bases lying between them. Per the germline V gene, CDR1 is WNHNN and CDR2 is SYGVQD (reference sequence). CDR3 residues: CASSEDSEANEQFF. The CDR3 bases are TGCGCCAGCAGTGAGGACTCCGAGGCCAATGAGCAGTTCTTC.

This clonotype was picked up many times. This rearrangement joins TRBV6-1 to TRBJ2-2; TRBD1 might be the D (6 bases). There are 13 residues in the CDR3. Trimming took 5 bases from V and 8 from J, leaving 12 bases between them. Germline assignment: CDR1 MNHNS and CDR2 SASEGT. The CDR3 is CASSSGESGELFF. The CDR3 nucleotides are TGTGCCAGCAGTTCAGGGGAATCAGGGGAGCTGTTTTTT.

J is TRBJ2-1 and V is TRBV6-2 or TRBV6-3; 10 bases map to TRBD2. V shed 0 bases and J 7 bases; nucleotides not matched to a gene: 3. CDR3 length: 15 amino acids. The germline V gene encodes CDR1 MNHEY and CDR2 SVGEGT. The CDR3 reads CASSYSPTSGNEQFF. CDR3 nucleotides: TGTGCCAGCAGTTACTCCCCGACTAGCGGGAATGAGCAGTTCTTC.

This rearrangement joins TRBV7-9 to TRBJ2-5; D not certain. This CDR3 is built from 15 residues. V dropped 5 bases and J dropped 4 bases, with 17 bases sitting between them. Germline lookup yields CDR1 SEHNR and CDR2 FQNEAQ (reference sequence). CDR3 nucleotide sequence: TGTGCCAGCAGCCCTAGTATCGGCCTAAGAGAGACCCAGTACTTC. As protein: CASSPSIGLRETQYF.

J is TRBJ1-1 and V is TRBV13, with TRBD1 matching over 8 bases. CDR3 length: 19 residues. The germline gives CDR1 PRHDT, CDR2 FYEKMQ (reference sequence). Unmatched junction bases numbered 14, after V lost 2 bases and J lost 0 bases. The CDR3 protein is CASSLIYIGQGYLNTEAFF. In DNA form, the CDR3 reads TGTGCCAGCAGCTTAATTTACATCGGACAGGGCTACCTGAACACTGAAGCTTTCTTT.

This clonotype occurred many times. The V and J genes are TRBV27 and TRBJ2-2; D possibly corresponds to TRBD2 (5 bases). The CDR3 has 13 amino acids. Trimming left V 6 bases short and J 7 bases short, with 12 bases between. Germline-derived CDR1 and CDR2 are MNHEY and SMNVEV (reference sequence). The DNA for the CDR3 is TGTGCCAGCAGCTTAAGAGGGCTCGGGGAGCTGTTTTTT. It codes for CASSLRGLGELFF.

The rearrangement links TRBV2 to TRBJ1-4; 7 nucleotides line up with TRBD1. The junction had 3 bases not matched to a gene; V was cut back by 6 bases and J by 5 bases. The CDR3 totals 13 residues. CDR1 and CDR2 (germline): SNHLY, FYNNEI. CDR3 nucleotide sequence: TGTGCCAGCAGGACGACAGGGAATGAAAAACTGTTTTTT. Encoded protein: CASRTTGNEKLFF. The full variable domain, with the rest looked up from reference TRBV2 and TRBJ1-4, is EPEVTQTPSHQVTQMGQEVILRCVPISNHLYFYWYRQILGQKVEFLVSFYNNEISEKSEIFDDQFSVERPDGSNFTLKIRSTKLEDSAMYFCASRTTGNEKLFFGSGTQLSVL.

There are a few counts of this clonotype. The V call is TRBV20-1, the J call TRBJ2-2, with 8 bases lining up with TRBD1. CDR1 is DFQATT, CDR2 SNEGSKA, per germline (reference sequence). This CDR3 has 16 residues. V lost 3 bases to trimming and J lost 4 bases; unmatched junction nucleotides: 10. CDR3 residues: CSASSETGEVTGELFF. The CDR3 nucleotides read TGCAGTGCTAGCTCTGAGACAGGGGAGGTCACCGGGGAGCTGTTTTTT.